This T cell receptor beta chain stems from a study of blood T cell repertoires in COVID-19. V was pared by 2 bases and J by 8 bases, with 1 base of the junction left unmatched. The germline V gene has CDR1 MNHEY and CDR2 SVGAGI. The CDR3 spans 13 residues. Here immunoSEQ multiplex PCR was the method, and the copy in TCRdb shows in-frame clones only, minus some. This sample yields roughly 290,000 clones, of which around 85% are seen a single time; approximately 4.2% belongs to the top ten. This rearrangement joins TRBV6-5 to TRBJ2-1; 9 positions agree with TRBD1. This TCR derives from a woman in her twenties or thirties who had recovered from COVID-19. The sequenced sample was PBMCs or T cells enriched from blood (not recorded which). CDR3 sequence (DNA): TGTGCCAGCAGTTACGACAGGGGGTATGAGCAGTTCTTC. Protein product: CASSYDRGYEQFF.